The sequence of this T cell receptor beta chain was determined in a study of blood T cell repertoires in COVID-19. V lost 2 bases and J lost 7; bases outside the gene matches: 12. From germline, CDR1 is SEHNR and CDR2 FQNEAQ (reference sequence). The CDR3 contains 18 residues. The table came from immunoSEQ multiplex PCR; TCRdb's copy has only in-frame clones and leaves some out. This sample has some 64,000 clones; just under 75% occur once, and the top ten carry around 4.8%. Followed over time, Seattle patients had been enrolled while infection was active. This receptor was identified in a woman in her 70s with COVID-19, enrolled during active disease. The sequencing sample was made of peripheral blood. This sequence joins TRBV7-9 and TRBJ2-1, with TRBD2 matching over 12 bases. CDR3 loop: CASSLSPLTSGRGNEQFF. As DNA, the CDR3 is TGTGCCAGCAGCTTATCCCCCTTGACTAGCGGGAGAGGGAATGAGCAGTTCTTC.